The sequence of this TCR beta chain was determined in a study of early T cells in non-severe SARS-CoV-2 infection. Findings and limits, study-wide: VDJdb matching favored anti-spike CD8 responses, missing private and CD4 specificities.

This clonotype was observed at least ten times. Its antigen is currently unknown. Each CDR3 protein is one row after TCRdb ran MiXCR on the 5' RACE reads. The sample gives about 80,000 distinct CDR3 sequences, 12% of which show up once; roughly 3% is in the top ten. Sequencing was done on a sample of whole blood. The origin of this receptor is an adult who was a healthcare worker with PCR-confirmed SARS-CoV-2 infection or an uninfected control (not recorded which).

The CDR3, as DNA: TGTGCCATTCGCATGGAGTACGAGCAGTACTTC. It yields the protein CAIRMEYEQYF. This sequence joins TRBV7-9 and TRBJ2-7, with D uncertain. This CDR3 comprises 11 residues. V lost 10 bases and J lost 4, with 11 bases in between. Germline V gene sequence: CDR1 SEHNR, CDR2 FQNEAQ (reference sequence).